The entry below gives a single T cell receptor beta chain sequence along with its context. This sample was included in a study of blood T cell repertoires in COVID-19. Study background: Whether acute or convalescent, the COVID-19 samples came from the United States, Italy and Spain. From T cells, B-cell-depleted T cells, or PBMCs came the material, which was cDNA or gDNA.

Per the study methods: How many nucleated cells were present was estimated from reference gene primer amplification. TCRdb's copy holds only in-frame clones and misses some; the assay was immunoSEQ multiplex PCR. V, J and clone size reflect that table, while D and trimming were determined from the DNA. The profile shows approximately 90,000 clones, 70% to 90% of them singletons. The receptor's source is a human donor in a cohort sampled during active COVID-19. The specimen was peripheral blood.

The CDR3 sequence is CASRPSPGQGSSYEQYF. DNA for the CDR3: TGTGCCAGCAGGCCAAGTCCGGGACAGGGATCCTCCTACGAGCAGTACTTC. This chain uses TRBV28 with TRBJ2-7, with 9 bases fitting TRBD1. CDR3 size: 17 residues. J was trimmed by 0 bases and V by 6 bases; bases with no gene match: 12. Germline values: CDR1 MDHEN, CDR2 SYDVKM. Complete variable domain (other parts from reference TRBV28 and TRBJ2-7): DVKVTQSSRYLVKRTGEKVFLECVQDMDHENMFWYRQDPGLGLRLIYFSYDVKMKEKGDIPEGYSVSREKKERFSLILESASTNQTSMYLCASRPSPGQGSSYEQYFGPGTRLTVT.